These 5 T cell receptor beta chains came from one sample sequenced in a study of Ad26.COV2.S vaccination and SARS-CoV-2 variants. Specified treatment: some 19 received Ad26.COV2.S at low or high dose, single or two shots; roughly 5 received placebo; per-sample allocation not given. Material that was analyzed had been drawn on day 63 after the first vaccine or placebo injection. The table came from immunoSEQ multiplex PCR; TCRdb's copy has only in-frame clones and leaves some out. The table has some 250,000 clones, approximately 88% seen once; the top ten hold approximately 11%. The starting material was peripheral blood, obtained in a trial of Ad26.COV2.S vaccine versus placebo. Receptor source: a person between 18 and 60 years old who received the Ad26.COV2.S COVID-19 vaccine or a placebo.

The chain is built from TRBV9 and TRBJ2-3, with 9 bases matching TRBD2. From germline, CDR1 is SGDLS and CDR2 YYNGEE. The CDR3 length is 19 residues. V dropped 0 bases and J dropped 4; count of bases not matched to a gene: 15. CDR3 in amino acids: CASSVALWQIAGVPDTQYF. The CDR3 DNA is TGTGCCAGCAGCGTAGCCCTATGGCAGATAGCGGGAGTGCCAGATACGCAGTATTTT.

The chain links TRBV6-6 to TRBJ1-4; TRBD1 is a possible D gene (6 bases). Germline assignment: CDR1 MNHNY and CDR2 SVGAGI (reference sequence). This CDR3 is built from 13 residues. Trimming left V 6 bases short and J 7 bases short, with 12 bases between. CDR3 nucleotides: TGTGCCAGCAGGGCCCCGACAGGTGAAAAACTGTTTTTT. This codes for CASRAPTGEKLFF.

The CDR3 sequence is CASSPQGLAGERAYEQYF. The CDR3 region has the DNA TGTGCCAGCTCACCACAGGGACTAGCGGGGGAACGGGCCTACGAGCAGTACTTC. The V gene is TRBV18, the J gene TRBJ2-7, with TRBD2 matching over 14 bases. CDR3 length equals 18 residues. J was trimmed by 2 bases and V by 1 base; bases with no gene match: 7. The germline CDR1 and CDR2 sequences are KGHSH and LQKENI.

This clone has a handful of counts. The rearrangement uses TRBV6-1 and TRBJ1-5; D is undetermined. CDR1 and CDR2 from the germline V gene are MNHNS and SASEGT. This CDR3 has 17 amino acids. Trimming pared 0 bases from V and 2 bases from J, leaving 14 bases between. The CDR3 reads CASSEARFGVGNQPQHF. The CDR3 region has the DNA TGTGCCAGCAGTGAAGCGCGATTCGGGGTGGGCAATCAGCCCCAGCATTTT.

In DNA, the CDR3 is TGTGCCAGTAGTATCGGGACTAGCGGGGGGGCGAATGAGCAGTTCTTC. Translation: CASSIGTSGGANEQFF. J is TRBJ2-1 and V is TRBV19; 16 nucleotides match TRBD2. The J segment lost 7 bases and the V segment lost 3 bases, leaving 3 bases of the junction unmatched. CDR3 length: 16 residues. Germline loops: CDR1 LNHDA, CDR2 SQIVND (reference sequence).